This TCR beta chain is drawn from a study of blood T cell repertoires in COVID-19. Whole-study context: The cDNA or gDNA used as material had been derived from T cells, B-cell-depleted T cells, or PBMCs.

The table came from immunoSEQ multiplex PCR; TCRdb's copy has only in-frame clones and leaves some out. Of around 450,000 clones in the sample, roughly 85% were seen once. Germline lookup yields CDR1 SGHRS and CDR2 YFSETQ. The CDR3 is 17 amino acids. The V end lost 0 bases, the J end lost 2 bases, and 18 bases lay between the germline ends. The sequence came from a woman between 18 and 29 years old with acute COVID-19. The specimen sequenced was PBMCs or T cells enriched from blood (not recorded which). The chain joins TRBV5-1 to TRBJ2-7; D might be TRBD2 (5 bases). The CDR3 loop is CASSLVGGPNRTYEQYF. CDR3 sequence (DNA): TGCGCCAGCAGCTTGGTGGGCGGGCCAAATCGAACCTACGAGCAGTACTTC.